This entry lists 22 T cell receptor beta chains sequenced from one sample in a study of T cells in Graves' hyperthyroidism and ophthalmopathy. RNA transcripts were the template for amplifying TCR beta CDR3 regions. HTBI primers were used for first-round RT-PCR of the TCR CDR3. MiXCR, run by TCRdb on the multiplex PCR reads, gives a single entry per CDR3 protein. The sample includes about 350,000 distinct CDR3 sequences, approximately 15% of them seen just once. The sample taken for sequencing was blood. These receptors were collected from a woman younger than 45 with Graves' hyperthyroidism.

The J gene is TRBJ2-7, the V gene TRBV2; 7 bases are a match to TRBD2. Losses at the gene ends were 6 bases for V and 7 bases for J; bases not matched to a gene: 15. Germline-derived CDR1 and CDR2 are SNHLY and FYNNEI. This CDR3 has 15 residues. CDR3 protein: CASSPWGEGRGEQYF. Written as DNA, the CDR3 is TGTGCCAGCAGCCCTTGGGGGGAGGGAAGAGGAGAGCAGTACTTC.

Many counts were recorded for this clonotype. This rearrangement joins TRBV2 to TRBJ2-1; D gene unclear. CDR3 length: 14 amino acids. V shed 7 bases and J shed 1 base, with 11 bases lying between them. Per the germline V gene, CDR1 is SNHLY and CDR2 is FYNNEI. CDR3 amino acids: CASKIAESYNEQFF. The CDR3 DNA follows: TGTGCCAGCAAAATAGCTGAATCCTACAATGAGCAGTTCTTC.

The chain has TRBV12-3 or TRBV12-4 and TRBJ1-6; D is uncertain. The CDR3 runs to 11 residues. Trimming shortened V by 8 bases and J by 6 bases, and 5 bases separated the two germline ends. The CDR3 coding sequence is TGTGCCAGCGGACCTAATTCACCCCTCCACTTT. Translating gives CASGPNSPLHF.

In its sample, this clonotype was seen many times. The rearrangement uses TRBV9 and TRBJ2-7, with TRBD1 matching over 9 bases. The J segment lost 5 bases and the V segment lost 0 bases, leaving 3 bases of the junction unmatched. The CDR3 spans 14 residues. Germline V gene data show CDR1 as SGDLS and CDR2 as YYNGEE. The CDR3 DNA reads TGTGCCAGCAGCGTAGTGGGACAGGGCGACGAGCAGTACTTC. This translates into CASSVVGQGDEQYF. The whole variable domain, filled in from reference TRBV9 and TRBJ2-7, reads DSGVTQTPKHLITATGQRVTLRCSPRSGDLSVYWYQQSLDQGLQFLIQYYNGEERAKGNILERFSAQQFPDLHSELNLSSLELGDSALYFCASSVVGQGDEQYFGPGTRLTVT.

This clonotype turned up a few times. The chain recombines TRBV27 with TRBJ2-1, with D possibly matching TRBD1 (6 bases). V was shortened by 5 bases and J by 7 bases, with 15 bases between the two germline ends. The germline V gene encodes CDR1 MNHEY and CDR2 SMNVEV (reference sequence). The CDR3 runs 14 residues. The CDR3 coding sequence is TGTGCCAGCAGTCTCCAGGGGCAAGTGAATGAGCAGTTCTTC. This sequence encodes CASSLQGQVNEQFF.

This clonotype turned up a few times. The CDR3 sequence: CASSEWDIYEQYF. CDR3 sequence (DNA): TGTGCCAGCAGTGAATGGGACATCTACGAGCAGTACTTC. The chain joins TRBV25-1 to TRBJ2-7; a possible D gene is TRBD1 (6 bases). The V gene's germline CDR1 is MGHDK and CDR2 SYGVNS. The CDR3 extends over 13 amino acids. The germline V and J ends were trimmed by 1 base and 3 bases, with 7 bases remaining between them.

As to this clonotype: The junction differs from germline at one of its ends, possibly a read error. The chain couples TRBV7-3 to TRBJ2-1; the match to TRBD2 covers 9 bases. The CDR3 consists of 16 residues. Germline assignment: CDR1 SGHTA and CDR2 FQGTGA. The CDR3, as DNA: TGTGCCAGCAGCTTGTCGGGCGGGAGGGTGTACAATGAGCGGTTCTTC. Protein product: CASSLSGGRVYNERFF.

This clonotype turned up a few times. No DNA is shown, since the ends of the CDR3 on it are uncertain; the CDR3 is the one TCRdb lists. V usage is TRBV7-6 and J usage is TRBJ1-1. The CDR3 adds up to 13 amino acids, both ends counted. Germline V lookup: CDR1 SGHVS, CDR2 FNYEAQ. The CDR3 is CASSPTWGGGTFF.

The V gene is TRBV29-1, the J gene TRBJ2-3; D is undetermined. The CDR3 has 16 amino acids. Germline CDR1 and CDR2: SQVTM and ANQGSEA. V was trimmed by 6 bases and J by 1 base, leaving 20 bases between them. CDR3: CSVLLRLAQGTDTQYF. CDR3 bases: TGCAGCGTCCTACTAAGGTTGGCCCAGGGCACAGATACGCAGTATTTT.

This chain connects TRBV4-1 to TRBJ1-2; D remains unclear. Germline lookup yields CDR1 MGHRA and CDR2 YSYEKL. V gave up 2 bases and J gave up 4 bases, with 14 bases separating them. This CDR3 has 15 amino acids. CDR3 nucleotides: TGCGCCAGCAGCCAATATGTCGGCAGACCCTATGGCTACACCTTC. Amino acid sequence: CASSQYVGRPYGYTF.

The chain joins TRBV12-3 or TRBV12-4 to TRBJ2-4; no definite D call. V lost 5 bases to trimming and J lost 1 base, with 15 bases between them. There are 16 residues in the CDR3. CDR3 coding DNA: TGTGCCAGCAGTCCAGAAGGTGGGCTGGCCAAAAACATTCAGTACTTC. This sequence encodes CASSPEGGLAKNIQYF.

This chain links TRBV3-1 with TRBJ2-3; D perhaps matches TRBD2 (5 bases). Trimming removed 6 bases at V and 12 bases at J, with 13 bases between. Per the germline V gene, CDR1 is LGHDT and CDR2 is YNNKEL (reference sequence). This CDR3 has 11 residues. This CDR3 is CASRHGLFQYF. Written as DNA, the CDR3 is TGTGCCAGCAGGCACGGACTGTTCCAGTATTTT.

Only a few counts were recorded for this clonotype. A read error may be the cause here, since a much bigger clone is one base away. The chain links TRBV28 to TRBJ1-6; weak D call: TRBD1 (5 bases). The germline CDR1 and CDR2 sequences are MDHEN and SYDVKM. The CDR3 length is 14 residues. Trimming removed 7 bases at V and 8 bases at J, with 15 bases between. The CDR3 region is CASTLHGGDSPLHF. In DNA form, the CDR3 reads TGTGCCAGCACCCTCCACGGGGGAGATTCACCCCTCCACTTT.

Notes on this clonotype: Sequence at one end of the junction differs from germline and may be a read error. V usage is TRBV6-2 or TRBV6-3 and J usage is TRBJ2-1; 7 nucleotides match TRBD1. The CDR3 is 15 amino acids. The germline CDR1 and CDR2 sequences are MNHEY and SVGEGT. The CDR3 DNA sequence: TGTGCCAGCAGTGTGGGACAGCGCCTATACAACGAGCAGTTCTTC. Translation: CASSVGQRLYNEQFF.

This clonotype was counted at least ten times. V gene TRBV28 combines with J gene TRBJ2-3; D ambiguous. CDR1 and CDR2 (germline): MDHEN, SYDVKM. The CDR3 loop spans 14 amino acids. Trimming left V 3 bases short and J 2 bases short, with 9 bases between. The CDR3 DNA sequence: TGTGCCAGCAGTTTCGGATCAAACACAGATACGCAGTATTTT. Its translation is CASSFGSNTDTQYF.

This clonotype was counted many times. The chain combines TRBV7-8 with TRBJ2-3, with a possible D match to TRBD2 (5 bases). CDR1 and CDR2 from the germline V gene are SGHVS and FQNEAQ. There are 13 residues in the CDR3. V gave up 5 bases and J gave up 1 base, with 7 bases separating them. CDR3 nucleotide sequence: TGTGCCAGCAGCCACGGGGGCACAGATACGCAGTATTTT. Amino acids: CASSHGGTDTQYF.

This clonotype was picked up a small number of times. Possible read error: a much larger clone is one base away. The chain has TRBV6-6 and TRBJ2-7; 9 bases are a match to TRBD2. CDR1 and CDR2 (germline): MNHNY, SVGAGI (reference sequence). This CDR3 has 16 amino acids. CDR3 residues: CASSYMLAGADNEQCF. The CDR3 region has the DNA TGTGCCAGCAGTTACATGTTAGCGGGAGCTGACAACGAGCAGTGCTTC.

The V and J genes are TRBV9 and TRBJ2-3, with TRBD2 matching 8 bases. Per germline, CDR1 SGDLS and CDR2 YYNGEE. J gave up 4 bases and V 3 bases, and 7 bases lay outside the gene matches. CDR3 length: 15 amino acids. CDR3 nucleotides: TGTGCCAGCAGCGGGGGTAGCGGGAACGCAGATACGCAGTATTTT. The encoded protein is CASSGGSGNADTQYF.

The rearrangement uses TRBV3-1 and TRBJ2-1; 14 bases are shared with TRBD2. The CDR3 runs to 17 residues. CDR1 and CDR2 (germline): LGHDT, YNNKEL (reference sequence). The J segment lost 4 bases and the V segment lost 1 base, leaving 3 bases of the junction unmatched. The CDR3 protein is CASSQGGLAGAYNEQFF. DNA of the CDR3: TGTGCCAGCAGCCAAGGGGGACTAGCGGGAGCATACAATGAGCAGTTCTTC.

This clonotype was detected ten times or more. The chain recombines TRBV7-2 with TRBJ2-7; D uncertain. CDR1 is SGHTA, CDR2 FQGNSA, per germline. V lost 5 bases and J lost 0, with 5 bases in between. This CDR3 has 12 residues. The CDR3 DNA follows: TGTGCCAGCAGCGCCAGCTCCTACGAGCAGTACTTC. Its translation: CASSASSYEQYF.

This clonotype was seen at least ten times. The chain has TRBV12-3 or TRBV12-4 and TRBJ1-1; 9 nucleotides agree with TRBD1. J lost 0 bases, V lost 7 bases, and 12 bases had no gene match. The CDR3 contains 17 residues. The CDR3 bases are TGTGCCAGCACCCCGACAGGGGGAACATTCATGAACACTGAAGCTTTCTTT. Translating it yields CASTPTGGTFMNTEAFF.

This clonotype was observed a handful of times. The V gene is TRBV6-6, the J gene TRBJ1-1; D is unclear. The CDR3 loop spans 14 amino acids. Per the germline V gene, CDR1 is MNHNY and CDR2 is SVGAGI (reference sequence). The V gene lost 0 bases and the J gene lost 6 bases, with 11 bases spanning the gap. The CDR3, as DNA: TGTGCCAGCAGTTACTCCGCTTCCGTATCTGAAGCTTTCTTT. Translating it yields CASSYSASVSEAFF.